The clone carrying this T cell receptor (beta chain) was detected a few times. The antigen remains unidentified. This sample stems from a study of T-cell memory formation after mild COVID-19. General study findings and limits: The finding that pre-infection memory included some responding clones suggested that cross-reactive memory joined.

This CDR3 has 16 residues. Trimming took 0 bases from V and 4 from J, leaving 14 bases between them. CDR1 ENHRY and CDR2 SYGVKD come from the germline V gene. TCRdb re-derived calls from the 5' RACE reads in MiXCR, one entry per CDR3 protein. The profile shows over 500,000 distinct CDR3 sequences, 15% to 20% of them singletons. The specimen sequenced was PBMCs or a T cell subset sorted from them (not recorded which). The TCR sequence derives from an adult woman who had mild COVID-19 (a few samples of this study predate the infection). Cell type and time point are not known. The chain carries TRBV10-3 and TRBJ2-3; weak D call: TRBD2 (6 bases). The CDR3 loop reads CAISESTGLLADTQYF. The CDR3 region has the DNA TGTGCCATCAGTGAGTCGACCGGACTACTAGCAGATACGCAGTATTTT.